The T cell receptor (beta chain) under discussion was sequenced for a study of T cells in narcolepsy. Whole-study results and caveats: In some patient and control memory CD4+ samples, autoreactive clones were absent. Comparing one patient's CSF and blood CD4+ clonotypes highlighted HCRT- and TRIB2-specific autoreactive clonotypes. Autoreactive clonotypes reportedly recurred in blood of same and different patients, not controls.

With respect to this clone: Its target is unknown.

The CDR3 is made up of 15 amino acids. V was shortened by 2 bases and J by 6 bases, with 14 bases between the two germline ends. Per the germline V gene, CDR1 is MNHEY and CDR2 is SVGAGI. Assay used: immunoSEQ multiplex PCR; TCRdb lists only in-frame clones, some missing. This table has fewer than 30,000 clones, approximately 85% appearing once. The receptor was derived from a human donor with narcolepsy. Material for sequencing was CD45RA- memory CD4+ T cells from PBMCs. J is TRBJ2-1 and V is TRBV6-5, with D possibly TRBD1 on 5 matching bases. CDR3 amino acids: CASSYAARGSNEQFF. The CDR3 DNA is TGTGCCAGCAGTTACGCGGCTAGGGGTTCCAATGAGCAGTTCTTC.